The 7 T cell receptor beta chains listed next were all sequenced from one sample in a study of T cells after yellow fever vaccination. A single record per CDR3 protein comes from TCRdb applying MiXCR to the 5' RACE reads. The data show approximately 300,000 distinct CDR3 sequences, with around 13% seen just once and roughly 0.5% held by the top ten. Sequencing was performed on CD4+ T cells sorted from PBMCs, taken 45 days after the yellow fever booster vaccination. These receptors all stem from a young man who received the YFV17D yellow fever vaccine.

This clonotype was seen more than once but under ten times. The V and J genes are TRBV7-2 and TRBJ2-7, with 8 bases matching TRBD2. This CDR3 region has 14 residues. V shed 1 base and J 2 bases; nucleotides not matched to a gene: 1. Germline CDR1 and CDR2: SGHTA and FQGNSA. The CDR3, as DNA: TGTGCCAGCAGCTTAGTTAGCGGGACCTACGAGCAGTACTTC. This translates into CASSLVSGTYEQYF.

This clonotype was found a few times. V usage is TRBV12-5 and J usage is TRBJ2-1; 7 bases line up with TRBD1. J gave up 1 base and V 6 bases, and 6 bases lay outside the gene matches. The germline V gene has CDR1 LGHNT and CDR2 FRNRAP. This CDR3 region has 15 residues. The CDR3 DNA is TGTGCTAGTGGCTTAGACAGGGTGTCCTACAATGAGCAGTTCTTC. This gives the protein CASGLDRVSYNEQFF. The entire variable domain, with the rest obtained from reference TRBV12-5 and TRBJ2-1, is as follows: DARVTQTPRHKVTEMGQEVTMRCQPILGHNTVFWYRQTMMQGLELLAYFRNRAPLDDSGMPKDRFSAEMPDATLATLKIQPSEPRDSAVYFCASGLDRVSYNEQFFGPGTRLTVL.

The chain is built from TRBV7-8 and TRBJ2-3, with TRBD2 matching over 8 bases. This CDR3 contains 13 residues. V gave up 7 bases and J gave up 10 bases; unmatched junction bases: 10. Per germline, CDR1 SGHVS and CDR2 FQNEAQ. This chain's CDR3 is CASNLGGGEAQYF. The CDR3 bases are TGTGCCAGCAACCTCGGGGGGGGGGAGGCGCAGTATTTT. Looking up the rest from reference TRBV7-8 and TRBJ2-3 gives the full variable domain: GAGVSQSPRYKVAKRGQDVALRCDPISGHVSLFWYQQALGQGPEFLTYFQNEAQLDKSGLPSDRFFAERPEGSVSTLKIQRTQQEDSAVYLCASNLGGGEAQYFGPGTRLTVL.

This sequence joins TRBV28 and TRBJ1-1; maybe TRBD1 (5 bases). The V gene lost 1 base and the J gene lost 2 bases, with 17 bases spanning the gap. The CDR3 has 17 residues. Germline lookup yields CDR1 MDHEN and CDR2 SYDVKM. Here the CDR3 reads CASSLYAGLNRNTEAFF. The CDR3, as DNA: TGTGCCAGCAGTTTATATGCAGGGCTCAATAGAAACACTGAAGCTTTCTTT.

The rearrangement links TRBV4-1 to TRBJ2-3; D is tentatively TRBD1 or TRBD2 (5 bases each). The CDR3 totals 13 residues. V was pared by 3 bases and J by 4 bases, with 8 bases between. Per germline, CDR1 MGHRA and CDR2 YSYEKL. The CDR3: CASSQPGPDTQYF. CDR3 in DNA: TGCGCCAGCAGCCAGCCGGGACCAGATACGCAGTATTTT.

This sequence joins TRBV29-1 and TRBJ2-5; D possibly matches TRBD1 or TRBD2 (5 bases each). The ends were cut back, 6 bases at V and 3 bases at J, with 17 bases in the middle. This CDR3 contains 14 residues. Per germline, CDR1 SQVTM and CDR2 ANQGSEA. CDR3: CSVTPGWGKETQYF. The CDR3 region has the DNA TGCAGCGTGACGCCCGGTTGGGGGAAAGAGACCCAGTACTTC.

This clonotype has at least ten counts. The genes are TRBV4-3 and TRBJ1-4; TRBD1 agrees at 10 bases. Germline CDR1 and CDR2: LGHNA and YSLEER. V lost 4 bases, J lost 4 bases, and 0 bases stayed unmatched. The CDR3 sequence is 14 residues long. CDR3 bases: TGCGCCAGCAGCCGGACAGGGGGTAATGAAAAACTGTTTTTT. Translation: CASSRTGGNEKLFF.